The 29 T cell receptor beta chains below come from one sample, sequenced in a study of T cell responses to AZD1222 COVID-19 vaccine. Sequencing was performed with immunoSEQ multiplex PCR; in TCRdb, only in-frame clones are kept and a portion is missing. The data show over 80,000 clones, with approximately 90% seen just once and 8% to 8.5% held by the top ten. The specimen comprised peripheral blood, sampled 28 days after the second AZD1222 dose. These receptors were collected from an adult who received the AZD1222 COVID-19 vaccine.

This chain uses TRBV5-6 with TRBJ1-1; maybe TRBD1 (5 bases). Trimming shortened V by 5 bases and J by 4 bases, and 12 bases separated the two germline ends. Germline V gene sequence: CDR1 SGHDT, CDR2 YYEEEE. This CDR3 contains 13 residues. The CDR3 here is CASSSGGSTEAFF. CDR3 coding DNA: TGTGCCAGCAGTTCTGGGGGGAGCACTGAAGCTTTCTTT. The entire variable domain, with the rest obtained from reference TRBV5-6 and TRBJ1-1, is as follows: DAGVTQSPTHLIKTRGQQVTLRCSPKSGHDTVSWYQQALGQGPQFIFQYYEEEERQRGNFPDRFSGHQFPNYSSELNVNALLLGDSALYLCASSSGGSTEAFFGQGTRLTVV.

V is TRBV7-3 and J is TRBJ2-2; 8 bases map to TRBD2. The CDR3 loop spans 15 amino acids. Germline CDR1 reads SGHTA; CDR2 reads FQGTGA. V gave up 4 bases and J gave up 3 bases; unmatched junction bases: 4. The CDR3 DNA reads TGTGCCAGCAGCTATCAAGCGGGAGACACCGGGGAGCTGTTTTTT. Encoded protein: CASSYQAGDTGELFF.

This clone occurred a few times. The chain joins TRBV24-1 to TRBJ2-1; D gene uncertain. The germline CDR1 and CDR2 sequences are KGHDR and SFDVKD. V lost 3 bases to trimming and J lost 0 bases, with 14 bases between them. There are 17 residues in the CDR3. CDR3 sequence: CATSDTGGLSSYNEQFF. The CDR3 DNA is TGTGCCACCAGTGATACCGGTGGGCTATCCTCCTACAATGAGCAGTTCTTC.

The chain couples TRBV3-1 (or the pseudogene TRBV3-2) to TRBJ2-5, with 9 bases identical to TRBD2. Per the germline V gene, CDR1 is LGHDT and CDR2 is YNNKEL (reference sequence). Trimming took 4 bases from V and 3 from J; bases not matched to a gene: 15. CDR3 size: 18 residues. CDR3 bases: TGTGCCAGCAGCCCCCACCTGATAGCGGGAGTCGGGAAAGAGACCCAGTACTTC. Translating gives CASSPHLIAGVGKETQYF.

This clone has a count of ten or more. V gene TRBV29-1 combines with J gene TRBJ2-2; D gene uncertain. Trimming removed 3 bases at V and 3 bases at J, with 8 bases between. The CDR3 is 13 residues long. CDR1 and CDR2 (germline): SQVTM, ANQGSEA. The CDR3 loop is CSVEGQYTGELFF. The CDR3 coding sequence is TGCAGCGTTGAGGGCCAGTACACCGGGGAGCTGTTTTTT.

The chain recombines TRBV9 with TRBJ2-7; 7 nucleotides agree with TRBD1. The CDR3 length is 14 residues. V lost 4 bases, J lost 5 bases, and 9 bases stayed unmatched. Germline V gene sequence: CDR1 SGDLS, CDR2 YYNGEE. CDR3 sequence: CASSPTGAPHEQYF. The DNA for the CDR3 is TGTGCCAGCAGCCCCACAGGGGCCCCGCACGAGCAGTACTTC.

The CDR3 DNA is TGTGCCAGCAGCGCGTCTAGGGCAACTAATGAAAAACTGTTTTTT. Translated: CASSASRATNEKLFF. This chain joins TRBV9 and TRBJ1-4; D remains unclear. Looked up from germline, CDR1 is SGDLS and CDR2 is YYNGEE. There are 15 residues in the CDR3. Trimming pared 3 bases from V and 0 bases from J, leaving 9 bases between. Drawing the rest from reference TRBV9 and TRBJ1-4, the complete variable domain is DSGVTQTPKHLITATGQRVTLRCSPRSGDLSVYWYQQSLDQGLQFLIQYYNGEERAKGNILERFSAQQFPDLHSELNLSSLELGDSALYFCASSASRATNEKLFFGSGTQLSVL.

The V call is TRBV6-5, the J call TRBJ1-1, with 7 bases matching TRBD1. V lost 8 bases and J lost 4; bases outside the gene matches: 7. Germline lookup yields CDR1 MNHEY and CDR2 SVGAGI. This CDR3 has 13 residues. CDR3 sequence: CASLEGASTEAFF. CDR3 bases: TGTGCCAGCTTAGAGGGGGCGAGCACTGAAGCTTTCTTT.

This chain links TRBV18 with TRBJ1-4; D perhaps matches TRBD1 (6 bases). Germline CDR1 is KGHSH and CDR2 is LQKENI. V was pared by 3 bases and J by 3 bases, with 11 bases between. The CDR3 has 15 residues. The CDR3: CASSPPGAPNEKLFF. In DNA, the CDR3 is TGTGCCAGCTCACCCCCAGGGGCTCCTAATGAAAAACTGTTTTTT.

The chain couples TRBV30 to TRBJ1-5; D may be TRBD1 (5 bases). Per germline, CDR1 GTSNPN and CDR2 SVGIG (reference sequence). Deletions cut 0 bases from V and 5 bases from J, with 8 bases between. The CDR3 runs 13 residues. In DNA, the CDR3 is TGTGCCTGGAGTGTAGGGACCGATCAGCCCCAGCATTTT. This gives the protein CAWSVGTDQPQHF. The full variable domain, rest sourced from reference TRBV30 and TRBJ1-5, is SQTIHQWPATLVQPVGSPLSLECTVEGTSNPNLYWYRQAAGRGLQLLFYSVGIGQISSEVPQNLSASRPQDRQFILSSKKLLLSDSGFYLCAWSVGTDQPQHFGDGTRLSIL.

The chain combines TRBV7-8 with TRBJ2-7, with 11 bases identical to TRBD2. Germline assignment: CDR1 SGHVS and CDR2 FQNEAQ. Trimming cost V 5 bases and J 6 bases; bases outside gene matches: 6. The CDR3 has 14 amino acids. The CDR3 sequence: CASSPRLAGREQYF. CDR3 DNA: TGTGCCAGCAGCCCGCGACTAGCGGGACGCGAGCAGTACTTC. The full variable domain, completed using reference TRBV7-8 and TRBJ2-7, is GAGVSQSPRYKVAKRGQDVALRCDPISGHVSLFWYQQALGQGPEFLTYFQNEAQLDKSGLPSDRFFAERPEGSVSTLKIQRTQQEDSAVYLCASSPRLAGREQYFGPGTRLTVT.

The CDR3 DNA reads as TGTGCCAGCAGCTCGGGACTAGCGGGCCCCTCCTACGAGCAGTACTTC. Translation gives CASSSGLAGPSYEQYF. The chain has TRBV5-4 and TRBJ2-7; 12 nucleotides match TRBD2. The CDR3 has 16 residues. CDR1 is SGHNT and CDR2 is YYREEE in the germline V gene (reference sequence). With 3 bases clipped from V and 0 bases from J, the junction kept 4 bases outside the gene matches.

V is TRBV19 and J is TRBJ2-7, with 7 positions matching TRBD2. The CDR3 consists of 14 residues. Trimming took 5 bases from V and 2 from J; bases not matched to a gene: 6. Germline lookup yields CDR1 LNHDA and CDR2 SQIVND (reference sequence). The CDR3 nucleotides are TGTGCCAGTAGTTGGGCGGGAGTGACCTACGAGCAGTACTTC. Its protein product is CASSWAGVTYEQYF.

The chain joins TRBV10-3 to TRBJ2-3; D assignment may be TRBD1 or TRBD2 (5 bases each). V lost 6 bases, J lost 2 bases, and 15 bases lay in between. CDR1 ENHRY and CDR2 SYGVKD come from the germline V gene. This CDR3 is 15 amino acids long. CDR3 nucleotide sequence: TGTGCCATCAGCCCCGGGACCCCTTACACAGATACGCAGTATTTT. Translation gives CAISPGTPYTDTQYF.

The V and J genes are TRBV29-1 and TRBJ1-1, with D possibly TRBD1 on 6 matching bases. V shed 1 base and J shed 4 bases, with 10 bases lying between them. The CDR3 totals 13 residues. Germline V gene sequence: CDR1 SQVTM, CDR2 ANQGSEA. The CDR3 DNA reads as TGCAGCGTTGAAGGGGGGGCGGCCACTGAAGCTTTCTTT. Protein sequence: CSVEGGAATEAFF.

The chain links TRBV6-5 to TRBJ2-1; 12 nucleotides align to TRBD2. The trim removed 6 bases at V and 12 bases at J, leaving 9 bases unmatched. The CDR3 runs 14 residues. Germline V lookup: CDR1 MNHEY, CDR2 SVGAGI. CDR3 nucleotides: TGTGCCAGCAGGACTAGCGGGAGCGTCGGGGGGCAGTTCTTC. Protein: CASRTSGSVGGQFF.

This clone showed up just a few times. The CDR3 DNA sequence: TGTGCCACCAGTGATTTGAAACAGGGGGAAGGGGATGAGCAGTTCTTC. Amino acid sequence: CATSDLKQGEGDEQFF. J is TRBJ2-1 and V is TRBV24-1; 8 nucleotides agree with TRBD1. The V gene's germline CDR1 is KGHDR and CDR2 SFDVKD. Germline trimming cut 0 bases from V and 8 bases from J; bases unmatched to any gene: 8. The CDR3 is 16 residues long.

This chain uses TRBV10-3 with TRBJ1-5, with D possibly matching TRBD1 (6 bases). The V gene lost 0 bases and the J gene lost 5 bases, with 11 bases spanning the gap. This CDR3 spans 15 amino acids. Looked up from germline, CDR1 is ENHRY and CDR2 is SYGVKD. The CDR3 region is CAISESAGAHQPQHF. In DNA form, the CDR3 reads TGTGCCATCAGTGAGTCGGCAGGGGCACATCAGCCCCAGCATTTT.

The chain couples TRBV28 to TRBJ2-7; D may be TRBD1 or TRBD2 (6 bases each). The CDR3 is made up of 14 amino acids. Germline CDR1 MDHEN, CDR2 SYDVKM. V gave up 3 bases and J gave up 5 bases, with 14 bases separating them. Here the CDR3 reads CASSFSGGRNEQYF. The CDR3 DNA follows: TGTGCCAGCAGTTTTTCCGGGGGCCGTAACGAGCAGTACTTC. Variable domain in full (rest from reference TRBV28 and TRBJ2-7): DVKVTQSSRYLVKRTGEKVFLECVQDMDHENMFWYRQDPGLGLRLIYFSYDVKMKEKGDIPEGYSVSREKKERFSLILESASTNQTSMYLCASSFSGGRNEQYFGPGTRLTVT.

The chain uses TRBV2 and TRBJ2-1; D is perhaps TRBD1 (6 bases). Germline assignment: CDR1 SNHLY and CDR2 FYNNEI. The CDR3 spans 14 residues. V dropped 3 bases and J dropped 14 bases, with 20 bases sitting between them. The chain's CDR3 is CASSDSIGGQYKFF. The DNA for the CDR3 is TGTGCCAGCAGTGATAGTATAGGTGGACAGTATAAGTTCTTC.

In its sample, this clone was seen a few times. The chain recombines TRBV6-5 with TRBJ1-1; tentatively, D is TRBD1 (5 bases). From germline, CDR1 is MNHEY and CDR2 SVGAGI. The CDR3 consists of 16 residues. V lost 2 bases and J lost 0, with 13 bases in between. For the CDR3, the DNA is TGTGCCAGCAGTTACCCCCGACAGAAAATGAACACTGAAGCTTTCTTT. Translation gives CASSYPRQKMNTEAFF.

This rearrangement joins TRBV5-1 to TRBJ1-2, with D uncertain. With 4 bases removed from V and 6 bases from J, the gap between germline ends came to 16 bases. The CDR3 contains 14 residues. Germline V gene lookup returns CDR1 SGHRS and CDR2 YFSETQ. CDR3 in amino acids: CASSQLSDDHGYTF. CDR3 DNA sequence: TGCGCCAGCAGCCAGTTGAGCGATGATCATGGCTACACCTTC.

V and J are TRBV6-2 or TRBV6-3 and TRBJ1-1; D perhaps matches TRBD1 (5 bases). The CDR3 is 11 amino acids. Germline CDR1 MNHEY, CDR2 SVGEGT. Trimming cost V 5 bases and J 10 bases, with 11 bases left between them. CDR3 region: CASSDTGVAFF. As DNA, the CDR3 is TGTGCCAGCAGTGATACAGGCGTAGCTTTCTTT.

This clone has only one observation. The CDR3 region has the DNA TGTGCCAGCAGTCGGCGTCAAGAGACCCAGTACTTC. This encodes CASSRRQETQYF. The V and J genes are TRBV28 and TRBJ2-5, with D uncertain. The ends were cut back, 5 bases at V and 2 bases at J, with 6 bases in the middle. The CDR3 has 12 residues. Per germline, CDR1 MDHEN and CDR2 SYDVKM. The full variable domain, completed using reference TRBV28 and TRBJ2-5, is DVKVTQSSRYLVKRTGEKVFLECVQDMDHENMFWYRQDPGLGLRLIYFSYDVKMKEKGDIPEGYSVSREKKERFSLILESASTNQTSMYLCASSRRQETQYFGPGTRLLVL.

The CDR3 DNA reads TGTGCCAGCAGCTTAGTCCCGGGCAATCAGCCCCAGCATTTT. This encodes CASSLVPGNQPQHF. This sequence joins TRBV11-2 and TRBJ1-5; D ambiguous. Germline values: CDR1 SGHAT, CDR2 FQNNGV. This CDR3 has 14 residues. The V gene lost 1 base and the J gene lost 2 bases, with 6 bases spanning the gap. Drawing the rest from reference TRBV11-2 and TRBJ1-5, the complete variable domain is EAGVAQSPRYKIIEKRQSVAFWCNPISGHATLYWYQQILGQGPKLLIQFQNNGVVDDSQLPKDRFSAERLKGVDSTLKIQPAKLEDSAVYLCASSLVPGNQPQHFGDGTRLSIL.

The chain employs TRBV27 and TRBJ1-1; no firm D call. V lost 4 bases and J 0 bases, leaving 6 bases between the germline ends. The CDR3 contains 13 residues. Germline values: CDR1 MNHEY, CDR2 SMNVEV (reference sequence). In DNA form, the CDR3 reads TGTGCCAGCAGTTCCAAGTTGAACACTGAAGCTTTCTTT. This sequence encodes CASSSKLNTEAFF.

This clone came up once. The chain carries TRBV7-9 and TRBJ1-3, with 7 positions matching TRBD1. Germline V gives CDR1 SEHNR, CDR2 FQNEAQ (reference sequence). The V segment lost 2 bases and the J segment 2 bases; nucleotides outside the gene matches: 0. This CDR3 region has 14 residues. The CDR3 DNA reads as TGTGCCAGCAGCTTAACAGGGGCTGGAAACACCATATATTTT. Translation: CASSLTGAGNTIYF.

The V call is TRBV27, the J call TRBJ1-2; no reliable D call. V dropped 4 bases and J dropped 0 bases, with 12 bases sitting between them. The CDR3 runs to 15 residues. Germline values: CDR1 MNHEY, CDR2 SMNVEV (reference sequence). The CDR3 protein is CASSSQFNSNYGYTF. CDR3 DNA sequence: TGTGCCAGCAGTTCTCAGTTCAACTCTAACTATGGCTACACCTTC.

J is TRBJ1-1 and V is TRBV7-3, with D hard to call. The CDR3 is made up of 16 amino acids. V lost 4 bases and J lost 1, with 16 bases in between. Germline V gene sequence: CDR1 SGHTA, CDR2 FQGTGA. The CDR3 is CASSSRNPLQNTEAFF. The DNA of the CDR3 is TGTGCCAGCAGCTCCCGTAACCCCCTCCAGAACACTGAAGCTTTCTTT.